The 8 T cell receptor beta chains listed next were all sequenced from one sample in a study of cytomegalovirus exposure and HLA in healthy donors. The PCR was carried out with 60 Vbeta primers and 13 Jbeta primers. Using immunoSEQ multiplex PCR, the repertoire was profiled, and TCRdb retains in-frame clones only, with some absent. The sample includes around 94,000 clones, 70% to 85% of them seen just once. Sequencing input: PBMCs. The receptor source for this set is a human donor in good health.

This clone was counted between two and nine times. The CDR3 here is CASSLPSGRRQETQYF. The CDR3 bases are TGTGCCAGCAGCTTGCCCAGCGGGAGAAGGCAAGAGACCCAGTACTTC. This chain connects TRBV5-4 to TRBJ2-5; TRBD2 aligns across 8 bases. The CDR3 consists of 16 residues. V was pared by 1 base and J by 2 bases, with 7 bases of the junction left unmatched. Germline assignment: CDR1 SGHNT and CDR2 YYREEE (reference sequence).

The chain recombines TRBV4-3 with TRBJ2-2; 7 nucleotides line up with TRBD2. The V and J ends lost 4 bases and 0 bases, in that order; junction bases with no gene match: 8. Looked up from germline, CDR1 is LGHNA and CDR2 is YSLEER. The CDR3 contains 17 residues. The CDR3 DNA reads TGCGCCAGCAGCCTGGGGGAGGCGGGGGCGAACACCGGGGAGCTGTTTTTT. Its translation: CASSLGEAGANTGELFF.

The chain has TRBV14 and TRBJ2-7, with 8 bases identical to TRBD2. CDR1 is SGHDN and CDR2 is FVKESK in the germline V gene. Germline trimming cut 4 bases from V and 1 base from J; bases unmatched to any gene: 6. The CDR3 totals 15 residues. In DNA form, the CDR3 reads TGTGCCAGCAGCCGGAGCGGGAGTTGGTCCTACGAGCAGTACTTC. It codes for CASSRSGSWSYEQYF.

The gene calls are TRBV6-1 and TRBJ2-1; weak D call: TRBD1 (5 bases). CDR1 and CDR2 (germline): MNHNS, SASEGT. CDR3 length: 18 residues. Trimming took 0 bases from V and 5 from J, leaving 20 bases between them. CDR3 in amino acids: CASSEAEIQVQWNNEQFF. The CDR3 DNA follows: TGTGCCAGCAGTGAAGCCGAAATACAGGTCCAATGGAACAATGAGCAGTTCTTC.

DNA of the CDR3: TGTGCCAGCAGTGCCTTTAGGACAGAGAGTGAAAAACTGTTTTTT. Translating gives CASSAFRTESEKLFF. The gene calls are TRBV2 and TRBJ1-4; a possible D gene is TRBD1 (6 bases). The CDR3 consists of 15 residues. Germline V gene lookup returns CDR1 SNHLY and CDR2 FYNNEI. V dropped 4 bases and J dropped 7 bases, with 16 bases sitting between them.

The chain is built from TRBV27 and TRBJ1-1; D gene ambiguous. The CDR3 loop spans 12 amino acids. Trimming stripped 5 bases from V and 4 bases from J, with 8 bases between. Per the germline V gene, CDR1 is MNHEY and CDR2 is SMNVEV (reference sequence). This CDR3 reads CASSPPGTEAFF. DNA for the CDR3: TGTGCCAGCAGTCCCCCAGGCACTGAAGCTTTCTTT.

V usage is TRBV11-2 and J usage is TRBJ2-7; 7 positions agree with TRBD2. The V gene's germline CDR1 is SGHAT and CDR2 FQNNGV. V gave up 2 bases and J gave up 3 bases; unmatched junction bases: 10. The CDR3 contains 16 residues. The DNA for the CDR3 is TGTGCCAGCAGCTTAAATCGGGCTAGCGGCAGCTACGAGCAGTACTTC. This gives the protein CASSLNRASGSYEQYF.

The chain combines TRBV5-5 with TRBJ1-2, with 7 positions matching TRBD1. The V segment lost 3 bases and the J segment 5 bases; nucleotides outside the gene matches: 10. This CDR3 has 15 amino acids. Germline CDR1 and CDR2: SGHKS and YYEKEE (reference sequence). This CDR3 is CASSSLMGQLYGYTF. The CDR3 DNA reads TGTGCCAGCAGCTCCCTCATGGGACAGCTATATGGCTACACCTTC. Full variable domain (rest looked up from reference TRBV5-5 and TRBJ1-2): DAGVTQSPTHLIKTRGQQVTLRCSPISGHKSVSWYQQVLGQGPQFIFQYYEKEERGRGNFPDRFSARQFPNYSSELNVNALLLGDSALYLCASSSLMGQLYGYTFGSGTRLTVV.